These 32 T cell receptor beta chains were sequenced from one sample in a study of blood T cells in healthy people across ages. Using a J-beta primer mix together with a sample-barcoded 5' primer, a second PCR was run for roughly 7 to 12 cycles. TCRdb passed the 5' RACE reads through MiXCR, listing each CDR3 protein once. This table has roughly 680,000 distinct CDR3 sequences, around 52% appearing once. Sequencing was performed on blood. The receptors were sampled from a woman older than 75 in good health.

This rearrangement joins TRBV10-3 to TRBJ1-1; D not certain. Germline CDR1 reads ENHRY; CDR2 reads SYGVKD. The V end was cut by 8 bases, the J end by 0 bases, with 13 bases between. This CDR3 has 14 residues. The CDR3 coding sequence is TGTGCCATCGGAAAAAGGGTTATGAACACTGAAGCTTTCTTT. As protein: CAIGKRVMNTEAFF.

For this clonotype: A much more abundant neighbour one base away suggests this may be a read error. V is TRBV20-1 and J is TRBJ2-1; 7 nucleotides line up with TRBD2. This CDR3 comprises 14 residues. In germline, CDR1 is DFQATT, CDR2 SNEGSKA (reference sequence). The DNA for the CDR3 is TGCAGTGCAGCCGGGACTACTACCTACAATAAGCAGTTCTTC. Translating gives CSAAGTTTYNKQFF.

About this clonotype: This may come from a read error, since a much larger clone is one base off. This chain connects TRBV3-1 to TRBJ2-1; no clear D gene. Trimming pared 4 bases from V and 7 bases from J, leaving 17 bases between. Germline CDR1 is LGHDT and CDR2 is YNNKEL (reference sequence). This CDR3 spans 15 amino acids. The CDR3 bases are TGTGCCAGCAGCCGAGGAGTCCTTAGAACAAATGAGCAGTTCTTC. It codes for CASSRGVLRTNEQFF.

This clonotype was picked up a small number of times. The chain is built from TRBV12-3 or TRBV12-4 and TRBJ2-2, with TRBD2 as a possible D gene (6 bases). Trimming pared 1 base from V and 2 bases from J, leaving 8 bases between. There are 15 residues in the CDR3. As DNA, the CDR3 is TGTGCCAGCAGTTTAGGTAGCGGCAACACCGGGGAGCTGTTTTTT. It codes for CASSLGSGNTGELFF.

The chain uses TRBV13 and TRBJ2-2, with D possibly called TRBD1 or TRBD2 (6 bases each). With 5 bases removed from V and 6 bases from J, the gap between germline ends came to 19 bases. Germline V lookup: CDR1 PRHDT, CDR2 FYEKMQ (reference sequence). The CDR3 loop spans 16 amino acids. CDR3 nucleotides: TGTGCCAGCAGCCCGCACAGGGAGGAGTCGGCCGGGGAGCTGTTTTTT. Residues: CASSPHREESAGELFF. Based on the CDR3 plus reference TRBV13 and TRBJ2-2, the full variable domain is AAGVIQSPRHLIKEKRETATLKCYPIPRHDTVYWYQQGPGQDPQFLISFYEKMQSDKGSIPDRFSAQQFSDYHSELNMSSLELGDSALYFCASSPHREESAGELFFGEGSRLTVL.

This clonotype appeared a few times. This sequence joins TRBV7-9 and TRBJ1-6, with D unresolved. CDR3 size: 14 residues. Germline V gives CDR1 SEHNR, CDR2 FQNEAQ (reference sequence). Trimming removed 4 bases from V and 8 bases from J, with 12 bases in between. The chain's CDR3 is CASSSTGHDSPLHF. The CDR3 region has the DNA TGTGCCAGCAGCTCAACCGGGCATGATTCACCCCTCCACTTT.

There are a few counts of this clonotype. The chain couples TRBV10-3 to TRBJ2-3; D possibly corresponds to TRBD2 (5 bases). Per germline, CDR1 ENHRY and CDR2 SYGVKD. This CDR3 spans 12 amino acids. Trimming shortened V by 1 base and J by 8 bases, and 7 bases separated the two germline ends. This CDR3 reads CAISELGGTQYF. DNA for the CDR3: TGTGCCATCAGTGAGTTAGGAGGTACGCAGTATTTT.

This clonotype has more than one count but fewer than ten. V usage is TRBV28 and J usage is TRBJ2-5; no reliable D call. Germline V gives CDR1 MDHEN, CDR2 SYDVKM. The CDR3 spans 13 residues. The germline V and J ends were trimmed by 5 bases and 2 bases, with 9 bases remaining between them. The DNA for the CDR3 is TGTGCCAGCAGTGCGCCAGCTCAAGAGACCCAGTACTTC. Its protein product is CASSAPAQETQYF. Full variable domain (rest looked up from reference TRBV28 and TRBJ2-5): DVKVTQSSRYLVKRTGEKVFLECVQDMDHENMFWYRQDPGLGLRLIYFSYDVKMKEKGDIPEGYSVSREKKERFSLILESASTNQTSMYLCASSAPAQETQYFGPGTRLLVL.

Note on this clonotype: A read error may explain this, as a much larger clone is one base away. This chain joins TRBV28 and TRBJ2-1; D gene ambiguous. From germline, CDR1 is MDHEN and CDR2 SYDVKM. The CDR3 loop spans 15 amino acids. The CDR3 sequence: CASTTTTSLYNVQFF. The CDR3 coding sequence is TGTGCCAGCACGACCACGACTTCCTTATACAATGTGCAGTTCTTC.

This clonotype was seen once. This may stem from a read error, because a much larger clone lies one nucleotide away. The rearrangement joins TRBV6-6 to TRBJ2-5; D perhaps matches TRBD2 (5 bases). The germline CDR1 and CDR2 sequences are MNHNY and SVGAGI (reference sequence). The CDR3 spans 13 residues. CDR3 nucleotide sequence: TGTGTCAGCAGTGACTCGATAGGTGGGGAGCAGTACTTC. This codes for CVSSDSIGGEQYF.

Worth noting for this clonotype: A much larger clonotype is one base distant, so this may be a read error. This chain links TRBV27 with TRBJ2-5; TRBD2 agrees at 9 bases. The J call is uncertain, as TRBJ2-1 better fits the DNA end. The germline V gene encodes CDR1 MNHEY and CDR2 SMNVEV (reference sequence). The CDR3 extends over 14 amino acids. The CDR3 bases are TGTGCCAGCAGTTATAGCGGGAGTCTAGAGACCCAGTTCTTC. Encoded protein: CASSYSGSLETQFF.

The table lists this clonotype with a count of one. The chain has TRBV20-1 and TRBJ1-2; TRBD1 is a possible D gene (5 bases). In germline, CDR1 is DFQATT, CDR2 SNEGSKA (reference sequence). V lost 3 bases to trimming and J lost 1 base, with 6 bases between them. The CDR3 is 12 residues long. The CDR3 loop reads CSARGHNYGYTF. Here the CDR3 DNA reads TGCAGTGCTAGGGGGCATAACTATGGCTACACCTTC.

The chain carries TRBV12-3 or TRBV12-4 and TRBJ2-4; the D gene is possibly TRBD2 (6 bases). Trimming pared 5 bases from V and 7 bases from J, leaving 15 bases between. The CDR3 contains 14 residues. The CDR3 reads CASSPPGGRNIQYF. CDR3 DNA sequence: TGTGCCAGCAGTCCCCCAGGAGGGAGGAACATTCAGTACTTC.

This chain uses TRBV20-1 with TRBJ1-1; D remains unclear. V lost 8 bases and J 0 bases, leaving 19 bases between the germline ends. The germline V gene has CDR1 DFQATT and CDR2 SNEGSKA (reference sequence). The CDR3 runs 15 residues. Here the CDR3 reads CSPGLRSIMNTEAFF. For the CDR3, the DNA is TGCAGTCCTGGACTGAGGAGTATCATGAACACTGAAGCTTTCTTT.

This clonotype was observed a single time. Germline and junction disagree at one end, which may indicate a read error. The CDR3 DNA reads TGTGTCAGCAGCTCACTAGCGGGAGGGCCTGTCGGGGAGCTGTTTTTT. Amino acid sequence: CVSSSLAGGPVGELFF. This chain connects TRBV13 to TRBJ2-2, with 13 bases identical to TRBD2. Germline V lookup: CDR1 PRHDT, CDR2 FYEKMQ (reference sequence). The CDR3 has 16 amino acids.

Worth noting for this clonotype: A much more abundant neighbour one base away suggests this may be a read error. The chain recombines TRBV3-1 with TRBJ2-1; D is undetermined. Per the germline V gene, CDR1 is LGHDT and CDR2 is YNNKEL (reference sequence). The CDR3 is made up of 14 amino acids. CDR3 nucleotide sequence: TGTACCAGCAGCCCAGGTTTGGTTCGGGATGAGCAGTTCTTC. It encodes CTSSPGLVRDEQFF.

The table lists this clonotype with a few counts. The V and J genes are TRBV5-1 and TRBJ1-5, with a weak D call TRBD1 (6 bases). V was cut by 0 bases and J by 3 bases, with 10 bases left in between. The germline gives CDR1 SGHRS, CDR2 YFSETQ. The CDR3 runs 15 residues. Written as DNA, the CDR3 is TGCGCCAGCAGCTTGGTTGGGGGCAACAATCAGCCCCAGCATTTT. Its protein product is CASSLVGGNNQPQHF.

V and J are TRBV5-8 and TRBJ2-5, with unresolved D. V gave up 4 bases and J gave up 1 base, with 8 bases separating them. Germline V gene data show CDR1 as SGHTS and CDR2 as YDEGEE. The CDR3 length is 13 residues. In nucleotides, the CDR3 is TGTGCCAGCAGCCTCCACAGCCAAGAGACCCAGTACTTC. This translates into CASSLHSQETQYF.

With regard to this clonotype: This clone may be a read error of a much larger clone one base away. This sequence joins TRBV10-3 and TRBJ2-1, with D maybe TRBD2 (6 bases). CDR1 ENHRY and CDR2 SYGVKD come from the germline V gene. CDR3 length equals 13 residues. In nucleotides, the CDR3 is TGTGTCACCCACCGGGACGGGGGCAATGAGCAGTTCTTC. Translation gives CVTHRDGGNEQFF.

The chain joins TRBV7-2 to TRBJ2-5; either TRBD1 or TRBD2 may supply D (5 bases each). CDR3 length: 12 residues. In germline, CDR1 is SGHTA, CDR2 FQGNSA. Trimming pared 5 bases from V and 13 bases from J, leaving 17 bases between. The CDR3 loop is CASSGRDLHPYF. The CDR3 DNA reads as TGTGCCAGCAGCGGCCGGGACCTACATCCGTACTTC.

The J gene is TRBJ2-2, the V gene TRBV27; 8 positions match TRBD2. From germline, CDR1 is MNHEY and CDR2 SMNVEV (reference sequence). This CDR3 is 17 amino acids long. The V and J ends lost 0 bases and 6 bases, in that order; junction bases with no gene match: 9. The CDR3 is CASSLSPERERPGELFF. CDR3 coding DNA: TGTGCCAGCAGTTTATCCCCCGAGCGGGAGCGTCCCGGGGAGCTGTTTTTT.

This clonotype came up many times. V usage is TRBV11-1 and J usage is TRBJ2-4; 10 bases map to TRBD2. The CDR3 runs 21 residues. V gave up 4 bases and J gave up 0 bases; unmatched junction bases: 18. The germline V gene encodes CDR1 SGHAT and CDR2 FQDESV (reference sequence). In DNA, the CDR3 is TGTGCCAGCAGCTCACCCGGACTAGCGGATCGACCTTCTCGAGCCAAAAACATTCAGTACTTC. It codes for CASSSPGLADRPSRAKNIQYF.

V gene TRBV20-1 combines with J gene TRBJ2-1; possible D gene TRBD1, 5 bases. Germline V gene data show CDR1 as DFQATT and CDR2 as SNEGSKA (reference sequence). This CDR3 is 18 amino acids long. V dropped 2 bases and J dropped 0 bases, with 20 bases sitting between them. The CDR3 sequence is CSARLVDKIKSSYNEQFF. The CDR3 DNA reads as TGCAGTGCTAGACTTGTGGACAAAATAAAGAGCTCCTACAATGAGCAGTTCTTC.

The table lists this clonotype with many counts. J is TRBJ2-3 and V is TRBV20-1; 9 bases match TRBD2. Germline assignment: CDR1 DFQATT and CDR2 SNEGSKA (reference sequence). V lost 4 bases and J lost 0; bases outside the gene matches: 2. This CDR3 contains 14 residues. The CDR3 loop is CSATSGISTDTQYF. In DNA form, the CDR3 reads TGCAGTGCTACTAGCGGGATTAGCACAGATACGCAGTATTTT.

The J gene is TRBJ2-6, the V gene TRBV4-3, with D uncertain. The CDR3 has 16 residues. The germline V gene encodes CDR1 LGHNA and CDR2 YSLEER. V dropped 1 base and J dropped 2 bases, with 9 bases sitting between them. In nucleotides, the CDR3 is TGCGCCAGCAGCCAAGTTGTCAGCCCTGGGGCCAACGTCCTGACTTTC. Protein product: CASSQVVSPGANVLTF.

The rearrangement links TRBV7-9 to TRBJ2-7, with TRBD1 matching 7 bases. The CDR3 covers 15 residues. The V gene's germline CDR1 is SEHNR and CDR2 FQNEAQ (reference sequence). With V trimmed by 1 base and J by 7 bases, 10 bases remained unmatched. DNA of the CDR3: TGTGCCAGCAGCTTAGGGGTAACAGGGGTTCAAGAGCAGTACTTC. As protein: CASSLGVTGVQEQYF.

The chain couples TRBV29-1 to TRBJ2-5; D perhaps matches TRBD1 (6 bases). The CDR3 is 12 residues long. From germline, CDR1 is SQVTM and CDR2 ANQGSEA. V was pared by 7 bases and J by 11 bases, with 20 bases between. The CDR3 loop is CSGTTRDNEQYF. Written as DNA, the CDR3 is TGCAGCGGCACAACTAGGGACAATGAGCAGTACTTC.

V is TRBV30 and J is TRBJ1-2; D might be TRBD1 (6 bases). The CDR3 length is 12 residues. V lost 3 bases to trimming and J lost 9 bases, with 14 bases between them. Germline V gene data show CDR1 as GTSNPN and CDR2 as SVGIG (reference sequence). The chain's CDR3 is CAWRGASGRYTF. For the CDR3, the DNA is TGTGCCTGGAGGGGGGCCTCGGGACGCTACACCTTC.

CDR3 bases: TGCAGTGCCGTATACAGGGGAGGGACCCAGTACTTC. Amino acid sequence: CSAVYRGGTQYF. This chain uses TRBV20-1 with TRBJ2-5, with D tentatively TRBD1 (7 bases). The V end was cut by 6 bases, the J end by 7 bases, with 15 bases between. From germline, CDR1 is DFQATT and CDR2 SNEGSKA (reference sequence). This CDR3 is 12 amino acids long.

This clonotype occurred many times. The rearrangement uses TRBV12-3 or TRBV12-4 and TRBJ2-5; a weak D match, TRBD2 (5 bases). V was cut by 5 bases and J by 0 bases, with 13 bases left in between. The CDR3 is 15 residues long. In DNA form, the CDR3 reads TGTGCCAGCAGTCCCCCGGACTGGTACCAAGAGACCCAGTACTTC. Its protein is CASSPPDWYQETQYF.

About this clonotype: A read error may explain this, as a much larger clone is one base away. The genes are TRBV12-3 or TRBV12-4 and TRBJ1-2; maybe TRBD1 (6 bases). The CDR3 consists of 15 residues. The V gene lost 5 bases and the J gene lost 8 bases, with 21 bases spanning the gap. The CDR3 nucleotides read TGTGCCAGCAGTGCTGCCCGGGGGCGAGGTTCAGGCTACACCTTC. This gives the protein CASSAARGRGSGYTF.

V is TRBV5-1 and J is TRBJ1-2; no clear D. This CDR3 has 13 amino acids. The germline gives CDR1 SGHRS, CDR2 YFSETQ. V was trimmed by 3 bases and J by 4 bases, leaving 10 bases between them. The CDR3 here is CASSWDRLYGYTF. CDR3 sequence (DNA): TGCGCCAGCAGCTGGGATCGTCTCTATGGCTACACCTTC. Full variable domain (outside the CDR3, taken from reference TRBV5-1 and TRBJ1-2): KAGVTQTPRYLIKTRGQQVTLSCSPISGHRSVSWYQQTPGQGLQFLFEYFSETQRNKGNFPGRFSGRQFSNSRSEMNVSTLELGDSALYLCASSWDRLYGYTFGSGTRLTVV.